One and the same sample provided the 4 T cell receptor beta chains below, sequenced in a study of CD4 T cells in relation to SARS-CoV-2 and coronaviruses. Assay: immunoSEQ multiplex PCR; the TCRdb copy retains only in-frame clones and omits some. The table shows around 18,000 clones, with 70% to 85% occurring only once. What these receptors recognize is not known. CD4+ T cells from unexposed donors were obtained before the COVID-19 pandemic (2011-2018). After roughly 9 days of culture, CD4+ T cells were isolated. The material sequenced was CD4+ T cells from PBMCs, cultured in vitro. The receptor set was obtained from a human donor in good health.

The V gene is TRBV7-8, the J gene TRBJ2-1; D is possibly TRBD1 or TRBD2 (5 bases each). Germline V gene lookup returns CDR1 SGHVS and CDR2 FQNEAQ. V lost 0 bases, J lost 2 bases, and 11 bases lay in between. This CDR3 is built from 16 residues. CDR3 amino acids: CASSLAYGTTYNEQFF. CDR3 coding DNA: TGTGCCAGCAGCTTAGCGTACGGGACGACCTACAATGAGCAGTTCTTC. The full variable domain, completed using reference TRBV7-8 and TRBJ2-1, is GAGVSQSPRYKVAKRGQDVALRCDPISGHVSLFWYQQALGQGPEFLTYFQNEAQLDKSGLPSDRFFAERPEGSVSTLKIQRTQQEDSAVYLCASSLAYGTTYNEQFFGPGTRLTVL.

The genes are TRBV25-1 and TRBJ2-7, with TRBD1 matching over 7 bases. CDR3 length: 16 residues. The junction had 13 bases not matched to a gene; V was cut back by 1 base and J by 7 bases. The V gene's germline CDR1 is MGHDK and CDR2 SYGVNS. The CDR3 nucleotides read TGTGCCAGCAGTGAATCCCGGCAGCAGGGGGTAAATGAGCAGTACTTC. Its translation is CASSESRQQGVNEQYF.

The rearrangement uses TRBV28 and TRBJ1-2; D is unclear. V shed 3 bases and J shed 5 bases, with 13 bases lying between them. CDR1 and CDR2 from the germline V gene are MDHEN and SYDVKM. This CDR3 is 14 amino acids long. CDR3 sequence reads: CASSFSGGPYGYTF. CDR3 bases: TGTGCCAGCAGTTTTAGTGGCGGGCCATATGGCTACACCTTC.

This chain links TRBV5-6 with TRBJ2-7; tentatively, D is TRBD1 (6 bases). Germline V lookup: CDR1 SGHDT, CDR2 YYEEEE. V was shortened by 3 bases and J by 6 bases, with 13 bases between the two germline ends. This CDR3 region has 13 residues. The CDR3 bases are TGTGCCAGCAGCTGGGGGCGTGGTAGCGAGCAGTACTTC. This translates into CASSWGRGSEQYF.